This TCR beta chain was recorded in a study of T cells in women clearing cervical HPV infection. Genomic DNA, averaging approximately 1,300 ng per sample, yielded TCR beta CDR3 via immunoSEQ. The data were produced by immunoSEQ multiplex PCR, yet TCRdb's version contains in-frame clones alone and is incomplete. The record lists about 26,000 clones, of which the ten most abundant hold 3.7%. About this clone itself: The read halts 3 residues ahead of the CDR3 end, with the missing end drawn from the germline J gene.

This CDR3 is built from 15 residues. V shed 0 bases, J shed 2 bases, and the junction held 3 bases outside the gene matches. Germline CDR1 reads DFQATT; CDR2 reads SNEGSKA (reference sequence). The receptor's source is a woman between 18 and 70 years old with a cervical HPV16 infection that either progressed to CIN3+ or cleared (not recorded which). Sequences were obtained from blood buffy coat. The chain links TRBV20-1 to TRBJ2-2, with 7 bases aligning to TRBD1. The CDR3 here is CSAREDRKNTGELFF. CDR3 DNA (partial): TGCAGTGCTAGAGAGGACAGGAAAAACACCGGGGAG.